Listed below are T cell receptor beta chains from one sample, sequenced in a study of blood T cells in healthy people across ages. Via MiXCR, TCRdb re-called the 5' RACE reads, giving one row per CDR3 protein. Counted here are 500,000 to 700,000 distinct CDR3 sequences, less than 35% occurring once; the ten biggest clones make up 15% to 18%. Sequencing was performed on blood. The receptor set was obtained from a woman older than 75 in good health. The CDR3 runs from the conserved cysteine through the conserved F or W. Each record gives: J gene, CDR3 length, clone size, V gene, D gene, CDR3 protein, CDR3 DNA. The D gene is left open where the match is weak. The listing skips clone size in some rows; elsewhere it reads once, few, many or a size class.

J gene: TRBJ2-3; CDR3 length: 16; clone size: many; V gene: TRBV4-1; D gene: TRBD2; CDR3 protein: CASSTVQAGGRNTQYF; CDR3 DNA: TGCGCCAGCAGCACCGTACAAGCGGGGGGGAGGAATACGCAGTATTTT
J gene: TRBJ2-5; CDR3 length: 14; clone size: many; V gene: TRBV20-1; D gene: TRBD1; CDR3 protein: CSANWGTGGETQYF; CDR3 DNA: TGCAGTGCTAATTGGGGGACAGGGGGAGAGACCCAGTACTTC
J gene: TRBJ2-1; CDR3 length: 16; clone size: .; V gene: TRBV7-6; D gene: .; CDR3 protein: CASSSGGYGSYNEQFF; CDR3 DNA: TGTGCCAGCAGCTCCGGAGGGTACGGCTCCTACAATGAGCAGTTCTTC
J gene: TRBJ1-2; CDR3 length: 16; clone size: many; V gene: TRBV4-1; D gene: TRBD1; CDR3 protein: CASSQDLSRDRRGYTF; CDR3 DNA: TGCGCCAGCAGCCAAGATCTATCCCGGGACAGACGAGGCTACACCTTC
J gene: TRBJ2-2; CDR3 length: 10; clone size: .; V gene: TRBV30; D gene: .; CDR3 protein: CAGWYGELFF; CDR3 DNA: TGTGCCGGGTGGTACGGGGAGCTGTTTTTT
J gene: TRBJ2-1; CDR3 length: 15; clone size: .; V gene: TRBV7-2; D gene: TRBD2; CDR3 protein: CASSLAVGSYNKQFF; CDR3 DNA: TGTGCCAGCAGCCTAGCGGTTGGCTCCTACAATAAGCAGTTCTTC
J gene: TRBJ2-7; CDR3 length: 16; clone size: many; V gene: TRBV4-3; D gene: .; CDR3 protein: CASSQDPTADSYEQYF; CDR3 DNA: TGCGCCAGCAGCCAAGACCCCACCGCAGACTCCTACGAGCAGTACTTC
J gene: TRBJ2-4; CDR3 length: 15; clone size: .; V gene: TRBV28; D gene: TRBD1; CDR3 protein: CASSRVGDRKNIQYF; CDR3 DNA: TGTGCCAGCAGCCGCGTAGGGGACAGGAAAAACATTCAGTACTTC
J gene: TRBJ2-5; CDR3 length: 11; clone size: .; V gene: TRBV30; D gene: .; CDR3 protein: CAWSVVETQYF; CDR3 DNA: TGTGCCTGGAGTGTGGTGGAGACCCAGTACTTC
J gene: TRBJ2-3; CDR3 length: 14; clone size: many; V gene: TRBV5-5; D gene: .; CDR3 protein: CASSLETRGDTQYF; CDR3 DNA: TGTGCCAGCAGCTTGGAGACACGAGGGGATACGCAGTATTTT
J gene: TRBJ2-4; CDR3 length: 16; clone size: .; V gene: TRBV19; D gene: .; CDR3 protein: CASSIALRAAGNIQYF; CDR3 DNA: TGTGCCAGTAGTATCGCCTTGAGGGCCGCGGGAAACATTCAGTACTTC
J gene: TRBJ2-7; CDR3 length: 15; clone size: many; V gene: TRBV4-2; D gene: .; CDR3 protein: CASSHPGSDSYEQYF; CDR3 DNA: TGTGCCAGCAGCCATCCCGGGTCGGACTCCTACGAGCAGTACTTC
J gene: TRBJ1-4; CDR3 length: 14; clone size: many; V gene: TRBV10-3; D gene: .; CDR3 protein: CAISEGGRGGKLFF; CDR3 DNA: TGTGCCATCAGTGAAGGTGGTCGGGGAGGAAAACTGTTTTTT
J gene: TRBJ2-5; CDR3 length: 13; clone size: many; V gene: TRBV2; D gene: .; CDR3 protein: CASTGEARETQYF; CDR3 DNA: TGTGCCAGCACGGGGGAAGCGAGGGAGACCCAGTACTTC
J gene: TRBJ1-2; CDR3 length: 14; clone size: many; V gene: TRBV20-1; D gene: TRBD1; CDR3 protein: CSAVRDSANYGYTF; CDR3 DNA: TGCAGTGCAGTCCGGGACAGCGCTAACTATGGCTACACCTTC
J gene: TRBJ1-1; CDR3 length: 15; clone size: few; V gene: TRBV20-1; D gene: .; CDR3 protein: CSARSGAGMNTEAFF; CDR3 DNA: TGCAGTGCTAGGTCGGGGGCGGGGATGAACACTGAAGCTTTCTTT
J gene: TRBJ2-7; CDR3 length: 15; clone size: many; V gene: TRBV7-2; D gene: .; CDR3 protein: CASSTRTGQGYEQYF; CDR3 DNA: TGTGCCAGCAGCACAAGGACGGGCCAAGGATACGAGCAGTACTTC
J gene: TRBJ2-1; CDR3 length: 17; clone size: many; V gene: TRBV5-6; D gene: TRBD2; CDR3 protein: CASSFGLAGSSYNEQFF; CDR3 DNA: TGTGCCAGCAGCTTCGGGCTAGCGGGGAGCTCCTACAATGAGCAGTTCTTC
J gene: TRBJ2-7; CDR3 length: 14; clone size: .; V gene: TRBV27; D gene: TRBD1; CDR3 protein: CASRWTGPSYEQYF; CDR3 DNA: TGTGCCAGCAGGTGGACAGGTCCCTCCTACGAGCAGTACTTC
J gene: TRBJ2-1; CDR3 length: 11; clone size: many; V gene: TRBV10-3; D gene: .; CDR3 protein: CAISTTWEQFF; CDR3 DNA: TGTGCCATCAGCACTACGTGGGAGCAGTTCTTC
J gene: TRBJ1-2; CDR3 length: 15; clone size: .; V gene: TRBV9; D gene: .; CDR3 protein: CASSVAGDPYYGYTF; CDR3 DNA: TGTGCCAGCAGCGTAGCTGGGGACCCATACTATGGCTACACCTTC
J gene: TRBJ2-3; CDR3 length: 15; clone size: .; V gene: TRBV10-3; D gene: .; CDR3 protein: CAISAVQRIADTQYF; CDR3 DNA: TGTGCCATCAGCGCCGTCCAGCGCATCGCAGATACGCAGTATTTT
J gene: TRBJ1-2; CDR3 length: 14; clone size: many; V gene: TRBV7-9; D gene: .; CDR3 protein: CASSYTGRTYGYTF; CDR3 DNA: TGTGCCAGCAGCTATACAGGGAGGACCTATGGCTACACCTTC
J gene: TRBJ2-1; CDR3 length: 13; clone size: many; V gene: TRBV7-9; D gene: .; CDR3 protein: CASSRAVGDEQFF; CDR3 DNA: TGTGCCAGCAGCAGAGCTGTGGGCGATGAGCAGTTCTTC
J gene: TRBJ2-7; CDR3 length: 18; clone size: few; V gene: TRBV5-5; D gene: TRBD2; CDR3 protein: CASSLARSGGFTYNEQYF; CDR3 DNA: TGTGCCAGCAGCTTGGCAAGGAGCGGGGGGTTTACCTACAATGAGCAGTACTTC
J gene: TRBJ2-3; CDR3 length: 16; clone size: many; V gene: TRBV7-9; D gene: TRBD2; CDR3 protein: CASSSGLAGATDTQYF; CDR3 DNA: TGTGCCAGCAGCTCGGGACTAGCGGGGGCTACAGATACGCAGTATTTT
J gene: TRBJ2-5; CDR3 length: 16; clone size: many; V gene: TRBV12-3/TRBV12-4; D gene: .; CDR3 protein: CASSLLGGGNWETQYF; CDR3 DNA: TGTGCCAGCAGTTTATTAGGAGGGGGCAATTGGGAGACCCAGTACTTC
J gene: TRBJ1-2; CDR3 length: 12; clone size: .; V gene: TRBV20-1; D gene: TRBD1; CDR3 protein: CRAGQGASGYTF; CDR3 DNA: TGCAGGGCTGGACAGGGGGCTAGTGGCTACACCTTC
J gene: TRBJ1-5; CDR3 length: 13; clone size: few; V gene: TRBV4-1; D gene: .; CDR3 protein: CASSLSPTQPQHF; CDR3 DNA: TGCGCCAGCAGCCTAAGCCCCACTCAGCCCCAGCATTTT
J gene: TRBJ1-1; CDR3 length: 13; clone size: many; V gene: TRBV12-3/TRBV12-4; D gene: TRBD1; CDR3 protein: CASGDRGNTEAFF; CDR3 DNA: TGTGCCAGCGGAGACAGGGGGAACACTGAAGCTTTCTTT
J gene: TRBJ2-3; CDR3 length: 19; clone size: .; V gene: TRBV7-9; D gene: TRBD2; CDR3 protein: CASSPFSGRRASSTDTQYF; CDR3 DNA: TGTGCCAGCAGCCCTTTTAGCGGGAGGCGCGCATCTAGCACAGATACGCAGTATTTT
J gene: TRBJ2-5; CDR3 length: 16; clone size: .; V gene: TRBV7-2; D gene: .; CDR3 protein: CASRKFPTGRGETQYF; CDR3 DNA: TGTGCCAGCAGAAAATTTCCGACAGGGAGGGGAGAGACCCAGTACTTC
J gene: TRBJ2-7; CDR3 length: 13; clone size: once; V gene: TRBV29-1; D gene: TRBD1; CDR3 protein: CSVRGQGTYGQYF; CDR3 DNA: TGCAGCGTTCGGGGACAGGGGACCTACGGGCAGTACTTC
J gene: TRBJ2-7; CDR3 length: 12; clone size: many; V gene: TRBV30; D gene: TRBD1; CDR3 protein: CAYRDRLNEQYF; CDR3 DNA: TGTGCCTACCGGGACAGGCTTAACGAGCAGTACTTC
J gene: TRBJ1-2; CDR3 length: 12; clone size: many; V gene: TRBV7-9; D gene: .; CDR3 protein: CASSLEYYGYTF; CDR3 DNA: TGTGCCAGCAGCTTAGAATACTATGGCTACACCTTC
J gene: TRBJ2-1; CDR3 length: 16; clone size: .; V gene: TRBV19; D gene: TRBD2; CDR3 protein: CASIHQHGGSYNEQFF; CDR3 DNA: TGTGCCAGTATCCACCAACACGGGGGGTCCTACAATGAGCAGTTCTTC
J gene: TRBJ2-6; CDR3 length: 17; clone size: many; V gene: TRBV25-1; D gene: TRBD1; CDR3 protein: CASSWDRGVSGANVLTF; CDR3 DNA: TGTGCCAGCTCTTGGGACAGGGGGGTCTCTGGGGCCAACGTCCTGACTTTC
J gene: TRBJ1-5; CDR3 length: 16; clone size: .; V gene: TRBV6-2/TRBV6-3; D gene: TRBD1; CDR3 protein: CASSHTDRASNQPQHF; CDR3 DNA: TGTGCCAGCAGCCATACGGACAGGGCGTCCAATCAGCCCCAGCATTTT
J gene: TRBJ2-7; CDR3 length: 18; clone size: .; V gene: TRBV5-1; D gene: .; CDR3 protein: CASSAVGQGGGHSYEQYF; CDR3 DNA: TGCGCCAGCAGCGCCGTTGGACAGGGAGGGGGTCATTCCTACGAGCAGTACTTC
J gene: TRBJ2-2; CDR3 length: 14; clone size: few; V gene: TRBV6-1; D gene: TRBD1; CDR3 protein: CASRTGPNTGELFF; CDR3 DNA: TGTGCCAGCAGGACAGGGCCCAACACCGGGGAGCTGTTTTTT
J gene: TRBJ2-7; CDR3 length: 14; clone size: .; V gene: TRBV5-1; D gene: .; CDR3 protein: CASSGLPDSYEQYF; CDR3 DNA: TGCGCCAGCAGCGGCCTTCCCGACAGCTACGAGCAGTACTTC
J gene: TRBJ2-4; CDR3 length: 12; clone size: many; V gene: TRBV29-1; D gene: .; CDR3 protein: CSVNVAKNIQYF; CDR3 DNA: TGCAGCGTCAACGTAGCCAAAAACATTCAGTACTTC
J gene: TRBJ1-2; CDR3 length: 14; clone size: .; V gene: TRBV5-1; D gene: TRBD1; CDR3 protein: CASSYGTVNYGYTF; CDR3 DNA: TGCGCCAGCAGTTATGGGACAGTAAACTATGGCTACACCTTC
J gene: TRBJ2-5; CDR3 length: 13; clone size: .; V gene: TRBV6-2/TRBV6-3; D gene: TRBD2; CDR3 protein: CAIRTSGVGEQYF; CDR3 DNA: TGTGCCATCCGGACTAGCGGGGTAGGGGAGCAGTACTTC
J gene: TRBJ1-2; CDR3 length: 16; clone size: many; V gene: TRBV21-1; D gene: .; CDR3 protein: CASSKQSHRVYYGYTF; CDR3 DNA: TGTGCCAGCAGCAAACAATCACACAGGGTATACTATGGCTACACCTTC
J gene: TRBJ1-1; CDR3 length: 13; clone size: .; V gene: TRBV20-1; D gene: .; CDR3 protein: CSARENLGAEAFF; CDR3 DNA: TGCAGTGCTAGAGAGAACCTTGGGGCTGAAGCTTTCTTT
J gene: TRBJ2-1; CDR3 length: 14; clone size: .; V gene: TRBV20-1; D gene: TRBD2; CDR3 protein: CSARIPGLAGGQSF; CDR3 DNA: TGCAGTGCTAGGATTCCGGGACTAGCGGGGGGGCAGTCCTTC
J gene: TRBJ2-1; CDR3 length: 12; clone size: many; V gene: TRBV5-1; D gene: .; CDR3 protein: CASSLEGLEQFF; CDR3 DNA: TGCGCCAGCAGCTTGGAGGGACTCGAGCAGTTCTTC
J gene: TRBJ2-2; CDR3 length: 15; clone size: few; V gene: TRBV5-1; D gene: .; CDR3 protein: CASSLLGGETGELFF; CDR3 DNA: TGCGCCAGCAGCTTGTTGGGAGGAGAAACCGGGGAGCTGTTTTTT
J gene: TRBJ2-7; CDR3 length: 14; clone size: many; V gene: TRBV2; D gene: .; CDR3 protein: CASRGGLRLYEQYF; CDR3 DNA: TGTGCCAGCAGAGGCGGACTCCGGTTATACGAGCAGTACTTC
J gene: TRBJ1-5; CDR3 length: 15; clone size: few; V gene: TRBV9; D gene: .; CDR3 protein: CASSVSGLSNQPQHF; CDR3 DNA: TGTGCCAGCAGCGTTTCAGGGTTAAGCAATCAGCCCCAGCATTTT
J gene: TRBJ1-1; CDR3 length: 12; clone size: .; V gene: TRBV29-1; D gene: .; CDR3 protein: CSVGNDLAEAFF; CDR3 DNA: TGCAGCGTTGGGAATGATTTAGCTGAAGCTTTCTTT
J gene: TRBJ2-1; CDR3 length: 15; clone size: many; V gene: TRBV7-3; D gene: .; CDR3 protein: CASSSRGEQSNEQFF; CDR3 DNA: TGTGCCAGCAGCTCCAGGGGGGAACAGAGCAATGAGCAGTTCTTC
J gene: TRBJ2-5; CDR3 length: 15; clone size: many; V gene: TRBV9; D gene: .; CDR3 protein: CASSLRTDWAETQYF; CDR3 DNA: TGTGCCAGCAGCCTGCGGACGGACTGGGCGGAGACCCAGTACTTC